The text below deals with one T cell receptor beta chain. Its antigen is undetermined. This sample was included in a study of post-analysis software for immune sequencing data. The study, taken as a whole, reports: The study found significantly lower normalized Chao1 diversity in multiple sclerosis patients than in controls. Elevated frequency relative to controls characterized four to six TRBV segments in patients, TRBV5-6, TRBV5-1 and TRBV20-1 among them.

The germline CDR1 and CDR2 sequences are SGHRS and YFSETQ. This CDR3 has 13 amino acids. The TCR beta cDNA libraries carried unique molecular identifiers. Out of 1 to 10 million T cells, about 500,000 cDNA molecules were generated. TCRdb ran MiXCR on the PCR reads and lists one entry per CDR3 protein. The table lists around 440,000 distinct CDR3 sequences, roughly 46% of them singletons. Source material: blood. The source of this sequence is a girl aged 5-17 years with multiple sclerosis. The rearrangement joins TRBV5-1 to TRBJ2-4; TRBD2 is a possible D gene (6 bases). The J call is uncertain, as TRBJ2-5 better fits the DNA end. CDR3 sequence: CASGGTSQETQYF. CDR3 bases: TGCGCCAGCGGAGGGACCTCCCAAGAGACCCAGTACTTC.